The T cell receptor (beta chain) under discussion was sequenced for a study of blood T cell repertoires in COVID-19. Overall study context: Spain, Italy and the United States supplied samples that represented acute and convalescent COVID-19.

Allocation to cohorts depended on clinical history reported by the participants. The trim removed 6 bases at V and 5 bases at J, leaving 16 bases unmatched. This CDR3 is 18 amino acids long. CDR1 and CDR2 from the germline V gene are SEHNR and FQNEAQ (reference sequence). Original handling: Amplification from reference gene primers served as the basis for estimated nucleated cell counts. The method was immunoSEQ multiplex PCR; TCRdb's version includes in-frame clones alone and lacks a portion of them. For V, J and clone size, that table is used; D and trimming come from the DNA. The data show hundreds of thousands of clones, more than 85% seen once.

The sample consisted of PBMCs or T cells enriched from blood (not recorded which). V and J are TRBV7-9 and TRBJ1-1; 12 nucleotides match TRBD1. The clonotype was recovered from a woman aged 25 to 39 who had recovered from COVID-19. The CDR3 DNA reads TGTGCCAGCAGAACGGGGACGCCGGGACAGGGGGCCGGGACTGAAGCTTTCTTT. Translation gives CASRTGTPGQGAGTEAFF. Looking up the rest from reference TRBV7-9 and TRBJ1-1 gives the full variable domain: DTGVSQNPRHKITKRGQNVTFRCDPISEHNRLYWYRQTLGQGPEFLTYFQNEAQLEKSRLLSDRFSAERPKGSFSTLEIQRTEQGDSAMYLCASRTGTPGQGAGTEAFFGQGTRLTVV.